This TCR beta chain stems from a study of human CD8 memory T cell subsets. Study results and caveats: High, similar diversity marked stem-like memory and precursor exhausted T cells but not effector memory cells. This study determined the sequences of T cell receptor beta chains and of no other chains. Chao1 estimates suggested stem-like memory T cells exceeded precursor exhausted T cells in diversity.

On this clonotype: The antigen is unknown.

UMI-labeled 5' RACE produced the TCR beta libraries. TCRdb reprocessed the 5' RACE reads; each CDR3 protein has one entry and no DNA is given. This table holds 9,500 to 12,000 distinct CDR3 sequences. Total CD8+ T cells underwent enrichment via negative magnetic separation. Specimen: CD8+ T cells from PBMCs. The TCR was taken from a human donor in good health.

The chain's CDR3 is CASSPGTHADSPLHF. J is TRBJ1-6 and V is TRBV28; TCRdb reports TRBD1, a call that lacks DNA to check it against. Per the germline V gene, CDR1 is MDHEN and CDR2 is SYDVKM. This CDR3 spans 15 amino acids.